This TCR beta chain came from a study of Ad26.COV2.S vaccination and SARS-CoV-2 variants. Findings and caveats of the study: Substantial breadth was reported for post-vaccination spike-specific CD8+ and CD4+ T cells.

V shed 5 bases and J shed 0 bases, with 11 bases lying between them. Germline V gene lookup returns CDR1 SGHAT and CDR2 FQNNGV. The CDR3 runs 15 residues. The assay was immunoSEQ multiplex PCR, and TCRdb's table has in-frame clones only and misses some. The repertoire holds roughly 400,000 clones, with 75% to 90% as singletons. The treatment was: 15 to 20 received Ad26.COV2.S at low or high dose, single or two shots; about 5 received placebo; per-sample allocation not given. Sampling happened 63 days after the first vaccine or placebo injection. An Ad26 vector that expressed Wuhan-strain SARS-CoV-2 spike constituted the vaccine. A remark on this clone: The antigen remains undetermined.

V gene TRBV11-2 combines with J gene TRBJ2-1, with D possibly TRBD2 on 6 matching bases. This receptor was taken from a person between 18 and 65 years old who received the Ad26.COV2.S COVID-19 vaccine or a placebo. Specimen: peripheral blood, collected in a trial of Ad26.COV2.S vaccine versus placebo. DNA of the CDR3: TGTGCCAGCAGCGTTAGCGGCAGCTCCTACAATGAGCAGTTCTTC. This translates into CASSVSGSSYNEQFF.